Each of the 7 T cell receptor beta chains below was sequenced from the same sample in a study of blood T cells in healthy people across ages. A second PCR of roughly 6 to 12 cycles used a sample-barcoded 5' primer and a J-beta primer mix. One entry per CDR3 protein, called by TCRdb with MiXCR from the 5' RACE reads. The table shows around 710,000 distinct CDR3 sequences, with roughly 47% occurring only once. The sequenced material came from blood. Receptor source: a woman between 55 and 75 years old in good health.

Only a few counts were recorded for this clonotype. The chain combines TRBV12-3 or TRBV12-4 with TRBJ2-3; TRBD2 is a possible D gene (6 bases). This CDR3 has 14 amino acids. V was pared by 5 bases and J by 2 bases, with 11 bases between. CDR3 protein: CASSPTSSTDTQYF. Written as DNA, the CDR3 is TGTGCCAGCAGTCCTACTAGCTCCACAGATACGCAGTATTTT.

The chain employs TRBV5-6 and TRBJ2-1; D gene unclear. Between the trimmed V and J ends, which lost 1 base and 1 base, there was a span of 12 bases. In germline, CDR1 is SGHDT, CDR2 YYEEEE. This CDR3 is built from 16 residues. The DNA of the CDR3 is TGTGCCAGCAGCTTGAAAGGGTTTAATTCCTACAATGAGCAGTTCTTC. Its translation: CASSLKGFNSYNEQFF. Complete variable domain (other parts from reference TRBV5-6 and TRBJ2-1): DAGVTQSPTHLIKTRGQQVTLRCSPKSGHDTVSWYQQALGQGPQFIFQYYEEEERQRGNFPDRFSGHQFPNYSSELNVNALLLGDSALYLCASSLKGFNSYNEQFFGPGTRLTVL.

As for this clonotype: A clone one base away is much larger, so this may be a read error. The chain links TRBV20-1 to TRBJ2-3, with D hard to call. This CDR3 has 9 residues. Germline V lookup: CDR1 DFQATT, CDR2 SNEGSKA (reference sequence). V was clipped by 7 bases and J by 9 bases, with 8 bases between them. The CDR3 bases are TGCAGTGTCCCCCAGACGCAGTATTTT. Its protein product is CSVPQTQYF.

This clonotype was observed many times. This chain links TRBV6-1 with TRBJ2-3; D gene ambiguous. The CDR3 is 14 residues long. Trimming pared 7 bases from V and 0 bases from J, leaving 11 bases between. Germline lookup yields CDR1 MNHNS and CDR2 SASEGT. CDR3 region: CASMGFPSTDTQYF. In nucleotides, the CDR3 is TGTGCCAGCATGGGTTTTCCTAGCACAGATACGCAGTATTTT.

This clonotype was seen more than once but under ten times. The chain links TRBV7-9 to TRBJ1-1, with no clear D. V was clipped by 5 bases and J by 5 bases, with 12 bases between them. Germline values: CDR1 SEHNR, CDR2 FQNEAQ (reference sequence). The CDR3 runs to 13 residues. This CDR3 reads CASSPTVVTEAFF. The CDR3 DNA follows: TGTGCCAGCAGCCCAACAGTGGTTACTGAAGCTTTCTTT.

The chain uses TRBV7-9 and TRBJ2-1, with D unresolved. CDR1 and CDR2 from the germline V gene are SEHNR and FQNEAQ (reference sequence). V lost 3 bases and J 3 bases, leaving 9 bases between the germline ends. CDR3 length: 14 amino acids. CDR3 residues: CASSFTAGYNEQFF. The CDR3 region has the DNA TGTGCCAGCAGCTTTACCGCCGGCTACAATGAGCAGTTCTTC.

The chain uses TRBV5-1 and TRBJ1-2; D ambiguous. The CDR3 has 12 residues. The germline gives CDR1 SGHRS, CDR2 YFSETQ. V shed 0 bases and J shed 8 bases, with 8 bases lying between them. The CDR3 loop reads CASSLDGVGYTF. The CDR3 DNA reads TGCGCCAGCAGCTTGGATGGGGTCGGCTACACCTTC.